The present T cell receptor (beta chain) was sequenced within a study of cytomegalovirus exposure and HLA in healthy donors. Healthy bone marrow donors made up the donor group. The CDR3 is made up of 14 amino acids. Trimming shortened V by 4 bases and J by 8 bases, and 14 bases separated the two germline ends. Germline values: CDR1 LNHDA, CDR2 SQIVND (reference sequence). The PCR was carried out with 60 Vbeta primers and 13 Jbeta primers. Assay: immunoSEQ multiplex PCR; the TCRdb copy retains only in-frame clones and omits some. Of approximately 190,000 clones listed, about 80% are singletons. The genes are TRBV19 and TRBJ1-4; D gene ambiguous. This clonotype was sampled from a woman aged 25 to 39 in good health and CMV-seropositive. Sequenced material: PBMCs. In DNA, the CDR3 is TGTGCCAGTAGTAGCGCCAGGCGCGAGGAAAAACTGTTTTTT. Its translation is CASSSARREEKLFF.